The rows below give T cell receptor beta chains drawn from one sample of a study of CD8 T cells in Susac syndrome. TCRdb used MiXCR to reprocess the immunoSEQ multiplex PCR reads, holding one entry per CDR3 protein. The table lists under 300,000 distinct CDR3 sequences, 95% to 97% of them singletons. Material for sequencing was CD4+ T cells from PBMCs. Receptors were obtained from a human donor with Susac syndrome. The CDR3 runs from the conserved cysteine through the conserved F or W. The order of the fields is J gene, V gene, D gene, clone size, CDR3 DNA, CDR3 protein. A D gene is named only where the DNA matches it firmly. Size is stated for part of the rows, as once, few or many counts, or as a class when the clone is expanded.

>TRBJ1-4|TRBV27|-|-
TGTGCCAGCAGTTTACGTAGAAGGGAGGAAAAACTGTTTTTT
CASSLRRREEKLFF
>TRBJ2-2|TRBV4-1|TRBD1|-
TGCGCCAGCAGCCAAGGAGGACAGGGGGTGGTCGGGGAGCTGTTTTTT
CASSQGGQGVVGELFF
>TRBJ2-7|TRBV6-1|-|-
TGTGCCAGCAGCCAGTCCTTCTCGACAGTCTACGAGCAGTACTTC
CASSQSFSTVYEQYF
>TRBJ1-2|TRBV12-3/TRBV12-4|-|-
TGTGCCAGCAGTTCGGGTTTCCATGGCTACACCTTC
CASSSGFHGYTF
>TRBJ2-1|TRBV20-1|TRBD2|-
TGCAGTGCTAGAGGCTTTGGGGGGGACTTGGCCTACAATGAGCAGTTCTTC
CSARGFGGDLAYNEQFF
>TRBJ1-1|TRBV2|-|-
TGTGCCAGCAGTGAGGAAGGACTCGGTGAAGCTTTCTTT
CASSEEGLGEAFF
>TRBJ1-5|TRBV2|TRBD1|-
TGTGCCAGCAGTGACGGGACAGGGGGCATTCAGCCCCAGCATTTT
CASSDGTGGIQPQHF
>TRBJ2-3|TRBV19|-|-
TGTGCCAGTAGCCGGGGGAGGTCCTCATCGACAGATACGCAGTATTTT
CASSRGRSSSTDTQYF
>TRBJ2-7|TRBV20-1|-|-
TGCAGTGCTCAGACAGATACCTACGAGCAGTACTTC
CSAQTDTYEQYF
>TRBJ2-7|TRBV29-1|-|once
TGCAGCGTTGAGGCTAGCTTCCACGAGCAGTACTTC
CSVEASFHEQYF
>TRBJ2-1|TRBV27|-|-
TGTGCCAGCAGCGCGGGACTGTCGGAGTTCTTC
CASSAGLSEFF
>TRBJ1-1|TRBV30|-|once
TGTGCCTGGAGTGTCCGGAAGGAAGCTTTCTTT
CAWSVRKEAFF
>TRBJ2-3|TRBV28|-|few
TGTGCCAGCAGTTTAGGCTCGGGGGATACGCAGTATTTT
CASSLGSGDTQYF
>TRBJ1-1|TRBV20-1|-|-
TGCAGTGCTAGAACACATCACACTGAAGCTTTCTTT
CSARTHHTEAFF
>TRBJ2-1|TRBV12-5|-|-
TGTGCTAGTGGTTTAACGCCAGACGCAGGGGTAGCGAAGCAGTTCTTC
CASGLTPDAGVAKQFF
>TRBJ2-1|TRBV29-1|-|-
TGCAGCGTTGCCCAAGCAGGTTCCTACAATGAGCAGTTCTTC
CSVAQAGSYNEQFF
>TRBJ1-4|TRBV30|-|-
TGTGCCTTGACCCTCTATGAAAAACTGTTTTTT
CALTLYEKLFF
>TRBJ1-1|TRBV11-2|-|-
TGTGCCAGCAGCCTCAGGGAGATGAACACTGAAGCTTTCTTT
CASSLREMNTEAFF
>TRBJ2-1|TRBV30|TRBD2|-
TGTGCCTGGAGGGGGAGCGGGAGGGCTGAGCAGTTCTTC
CAWRGSGRAEQFF
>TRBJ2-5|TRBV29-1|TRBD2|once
TGCAGCGTTGACCCAACGGGGGGACAAGAGACCCAGTACTTC
CSVDPTGGQETQYF
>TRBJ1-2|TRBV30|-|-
TGTGCCTGGAGTGCGGGTGGGGGTAACTATGGCTACACCTTC
CAWSAGGGNYGYTF
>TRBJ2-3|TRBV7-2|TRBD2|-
TGTGCCAGCAGCTTATGGACTAGCGGGAGAGGAACGCAGTATTTT
CASSLWTSGRGTQYF
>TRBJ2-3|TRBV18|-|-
TGTGCCAGCTCACAGACCAGCACAGATACGCAGTATTTT
CASSQTSTDTQYF
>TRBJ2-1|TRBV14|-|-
TGTGCCAGCAGCCAAGGTTGGAGTTACAATGAGCAGTTCTTC
CASSQGWSYNEQFF
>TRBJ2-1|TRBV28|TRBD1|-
TGTGCCAGCAGTTTTCCCTTCCGGGACAGAATAAACAATGAGCAGTTCTTC
CASSFPFRDRINNEQFF
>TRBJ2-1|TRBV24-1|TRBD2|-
TGTGCCACCAGTGATGGTGTAGCGGGAGGGCCTATGAATGAGCAGTTCTTC
CATSDGVAGGPMNEQFF
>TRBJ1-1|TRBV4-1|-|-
TGCGCCAGCAGTCATCAGGGGTTGTCTGAAGCTTTCTTT
CASSHQGLSEAFF